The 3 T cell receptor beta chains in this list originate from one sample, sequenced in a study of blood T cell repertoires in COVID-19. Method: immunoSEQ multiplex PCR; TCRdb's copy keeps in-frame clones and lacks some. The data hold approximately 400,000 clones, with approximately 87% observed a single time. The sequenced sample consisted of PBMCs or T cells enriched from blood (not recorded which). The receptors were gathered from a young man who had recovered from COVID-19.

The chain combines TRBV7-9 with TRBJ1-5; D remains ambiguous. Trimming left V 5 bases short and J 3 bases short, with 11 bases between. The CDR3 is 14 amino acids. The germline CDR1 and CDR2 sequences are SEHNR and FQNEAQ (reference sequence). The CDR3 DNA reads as TGTGCCAGCAGCCCGACAAGCCACAATCAGCCCCAGCATTTT. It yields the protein CASSPTSHNQPQHF.

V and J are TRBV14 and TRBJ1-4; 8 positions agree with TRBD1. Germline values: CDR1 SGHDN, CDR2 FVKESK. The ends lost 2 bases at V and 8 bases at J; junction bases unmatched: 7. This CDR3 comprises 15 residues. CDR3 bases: TGTGCCAGCAGCCAAACGGACAGGGCTGGCGAAAAACTGTTTTTT. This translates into CASSQTDRAGEKLFF.

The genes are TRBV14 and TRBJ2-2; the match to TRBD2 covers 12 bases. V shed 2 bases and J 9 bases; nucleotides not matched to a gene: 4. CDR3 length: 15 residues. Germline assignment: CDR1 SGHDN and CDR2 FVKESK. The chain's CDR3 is CASSQRTSGDRELFF. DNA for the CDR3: TGTGCCAGCAGCCAAAGGACTAGCGGGGACCGGGAGCTGTTTTTT.